The rows below give T cell receptor beta chains drawn from one sample of a study of CD8+CD57+ T cells in acquired aplastic anemia. TCRdb independently ran MiXCR on the reads; one entry per CDR3 protein. Of roughly 58,000 distinct CDR3 sequences listed, about 50% are singletons. The sample taken for sequencing was sorted CD4+, CD8+, or CD8+CD57+ T cells (not recorded which) from PBMCs. Receptors were obtained from a human donor in good health, serving as a control. CDR3s leave out the opening cysteine and the closing phenylalanine or tryptophan. Each record gives: D gene, V gene, CDR3 protein. A D gene is named only where the DNA matches it firmly.

>TRBD2|TRBV2
ASRAGTSSYNEQF
>NA|TRBV10-1
ASSPRIGGTGELF
>TRBD1|TRBV24-1
ATSDNNRGQYQETQY
>NA|TRBV7-9
ASSPGNGGQETQY
>TRBD2|TRBV29-1
SVSGGGTYNEQF
>NA|TRBV10-3
AISDPLTGLTDGYT
>NA|TRBV27
ASSLYSGHNSPLH
>TRBD1|TRBV19
ASSLVQGDSPLH
>TRBD1|TRBV5-1
ASSGGEGRGKSNQPQH
>NA|TRBV15
ATSSSRVSQTEAF
>TRBD1|TRBV2
ASSRTGGDNEQF
>NA|TRBV2
ASTGTAGNEQY
>NA|TRBV9
ASSRLQFSGNTIY
>NA|TRBV15
ATSPATDTQY
>TRBD2|TRBV6-4
ASSEREGSYNEQF
>NA|TRBV2
ASTLGADTQY
>NA|TRBV10-3
AISLNQPQH
>NA|TRBV2
ASSGVGDFEQY
>NA|TRBV10-3
AIGDRPNQPQH
>NA|TRBV7-2
ASSLGRTVTYEQY
>TRBD1|TRBV2
ASSLSTGGPSYT
>NA|TRBV4-1
ASSHRVQGKKSGANVLT
>NA|TRBV2
ASSASHRGTDTQY
>TRBD2|TRBV4-1
ASSRIQAGGPAEQF
>TRBD2|TRBV20-1
SATSGSYEQY
>TRBD1|TRBV2
ASRKTGGYYEQY
>TRBD2|TRBV9
ASSQVSSGGADTQY
>NA|TRBV10-3
AISERGSRNTEAF
>TRBD2|TRBV28
ASSHIAGGHEQY
>TRBD1|TRBV9
ASSPRGGSAEVF
>NA|TRBV19
ASSIAGGGETQY
>NA|TRBV25-1
ASSSGNSYEQY
>NA|TRBV10-1
ASSGRGQSDEQY
>NA|TRBV12-5
ASGRGEWGNEQF
>TRBD2|TRBV7-6
ASSYLAGGEQY
>TRBD1|TRBV7-9
ASSLGQGNDGYT
>NA|TRBV19
ASSPWTEGTDTQY
>TRBD2|TRBV5-1
ASGPTSGTDTQY
>TRBD2|TRBV24-1
ATSDPPGLAGNTGELF
>NA|TRBV10-3
AIGESAVRDTQY
>TRBD2|TRBV12-3/TRBV12-4
ASRWTSGGDYEQY
>TRBD2|TRBV20-1
SARDSLAGGIISTDTQY
>NA|TRBV29-1
SVESRQSTDTQY
>TRBD2|TRBV19
ASSIPGTSGRNTGELF
>TRBD1|TRBV14
ASSQVQGASGYT
>TRBD2|TRBV20-1
SAVPAGRDYEQY
>TRBD1|TRBV7-2
ASSLDPQGARGYT
>TRBD2|TRBV29-1
SVGVLAGVGVRGETQY
>NA|TRBV12-3/TRBV12-4
ASSPPRLVTSIDTQY
>TRBD1|TRBV15
ATSQRGGQGDYGYT
>NA|TRBV5-1
ASSLGRPYGYT
>NA|TRBV7-8
ASSLGTGQY